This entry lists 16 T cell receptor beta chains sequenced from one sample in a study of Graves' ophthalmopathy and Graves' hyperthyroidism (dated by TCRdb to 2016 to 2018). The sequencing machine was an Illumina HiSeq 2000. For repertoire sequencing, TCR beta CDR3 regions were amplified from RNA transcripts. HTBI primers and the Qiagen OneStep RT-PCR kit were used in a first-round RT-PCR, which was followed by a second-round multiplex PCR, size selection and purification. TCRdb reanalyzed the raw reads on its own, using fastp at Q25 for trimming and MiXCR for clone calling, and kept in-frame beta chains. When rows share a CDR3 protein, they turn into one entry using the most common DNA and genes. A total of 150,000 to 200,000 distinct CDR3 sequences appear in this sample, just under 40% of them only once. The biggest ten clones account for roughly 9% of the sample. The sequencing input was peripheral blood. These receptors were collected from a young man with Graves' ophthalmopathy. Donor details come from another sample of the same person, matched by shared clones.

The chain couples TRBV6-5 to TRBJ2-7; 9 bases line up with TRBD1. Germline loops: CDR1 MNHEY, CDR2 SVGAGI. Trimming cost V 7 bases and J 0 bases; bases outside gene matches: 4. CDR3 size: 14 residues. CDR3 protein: CASIRTGDSYEQYF. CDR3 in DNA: TGTGCCAGCATTAGGACAGGGGACTCCTACGAGCAGTACTTC.

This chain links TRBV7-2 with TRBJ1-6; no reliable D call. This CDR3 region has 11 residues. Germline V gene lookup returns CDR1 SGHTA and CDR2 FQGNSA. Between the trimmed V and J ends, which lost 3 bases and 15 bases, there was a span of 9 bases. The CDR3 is CASSLGRDLHF. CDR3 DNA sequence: TGTGCCAGCAGCTTGGGTCGGGACCTCCACTTT.

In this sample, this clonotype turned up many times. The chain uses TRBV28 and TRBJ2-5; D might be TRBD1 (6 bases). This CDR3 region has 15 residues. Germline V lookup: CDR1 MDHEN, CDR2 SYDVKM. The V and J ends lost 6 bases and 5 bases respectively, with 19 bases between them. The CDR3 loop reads CASSRQSQGIETQYF. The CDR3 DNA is TGTGCCAGCAGCCGCCAATCACAGGGAATCGAGACCCAGTACTTC.

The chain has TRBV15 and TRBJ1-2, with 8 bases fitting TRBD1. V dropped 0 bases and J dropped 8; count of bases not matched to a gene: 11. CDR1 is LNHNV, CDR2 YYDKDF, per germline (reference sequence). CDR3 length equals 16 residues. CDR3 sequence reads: CATSRDIRTGYSGYTF. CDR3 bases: TGTGCCACCAGCAGAGATATCCGGACAGGGTATAGCGGCTACACCTTC.

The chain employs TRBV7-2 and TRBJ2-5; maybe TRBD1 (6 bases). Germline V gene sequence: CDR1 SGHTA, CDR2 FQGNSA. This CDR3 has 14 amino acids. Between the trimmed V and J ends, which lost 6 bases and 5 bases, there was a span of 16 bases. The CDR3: CASRIPGARETQYF. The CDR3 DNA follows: TGTGCCAGCAGGATTCCAGGGGCCCGGGAGACCCAGTACTTC.

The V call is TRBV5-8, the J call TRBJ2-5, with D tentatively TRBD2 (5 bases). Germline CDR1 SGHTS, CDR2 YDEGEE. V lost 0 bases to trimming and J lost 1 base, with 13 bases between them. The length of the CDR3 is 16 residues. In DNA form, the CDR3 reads TGTGCCAGCAGCTTGGGGACTCTAGGTGCCCAAGAGACCCAGTACTTC. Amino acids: CASSLGTLGAQETQYF.

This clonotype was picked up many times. The CDR3 reads CASSEEDRVEQYF. The CDR3 DNA reads TGTGCCAGCAGTGAGGAGGACAGGGTCGAGCAGTACTTC. The V call is TRBV2, the J call TRBJ2-7; 8 nucleotides line up with TRBD1. Losses at the gene ends were 3 bases for V and 6 bases for J; bases not matched to a gene: 4. The germline gives CDR1 SNHLY, CDR2 FYNNEI. The CDR3 spans 13 residues.

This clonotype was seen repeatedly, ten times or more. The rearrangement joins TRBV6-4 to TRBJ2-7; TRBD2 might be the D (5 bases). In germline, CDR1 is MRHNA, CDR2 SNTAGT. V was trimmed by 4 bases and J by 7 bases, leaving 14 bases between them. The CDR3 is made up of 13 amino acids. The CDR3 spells CASSADDSGEQYF. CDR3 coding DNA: TGTGCCAGCAGTGCCGACGACTCGGGGGAGCAGTACTTC.

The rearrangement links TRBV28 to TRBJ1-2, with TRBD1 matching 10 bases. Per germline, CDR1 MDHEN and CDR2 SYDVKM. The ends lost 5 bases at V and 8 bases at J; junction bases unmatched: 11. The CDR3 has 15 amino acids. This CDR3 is CASSEPGTGEGGYTF. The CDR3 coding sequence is TGTGCCAGCAGTGAACCCGGGACAGGGGAGGGCGGCTACACCTTC.

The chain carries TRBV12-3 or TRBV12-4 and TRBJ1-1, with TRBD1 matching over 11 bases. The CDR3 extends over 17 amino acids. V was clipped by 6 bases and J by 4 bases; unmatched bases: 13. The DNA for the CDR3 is TGTGCCAGCAGCAGGACAGGGGGCAGGTTCGAAAGCACTGAAGCTTTCTTT. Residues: CASSRTGGRFESTEAFF.

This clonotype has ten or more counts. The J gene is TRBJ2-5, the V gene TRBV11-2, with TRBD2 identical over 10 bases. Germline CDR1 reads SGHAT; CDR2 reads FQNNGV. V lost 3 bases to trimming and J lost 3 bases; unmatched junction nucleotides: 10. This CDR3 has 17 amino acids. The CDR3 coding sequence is TGTGCCAGCAGCTTCCCCGGGGGTAGCGGGAGGAAAGAGACCCAGTACTTC. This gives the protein CASSFPGGSGRKETQYF.

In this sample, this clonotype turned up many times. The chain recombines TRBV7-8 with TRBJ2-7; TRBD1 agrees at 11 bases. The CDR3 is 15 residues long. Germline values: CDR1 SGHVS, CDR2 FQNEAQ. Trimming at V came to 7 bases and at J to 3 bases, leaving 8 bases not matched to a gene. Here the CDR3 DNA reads TGTGCCAGCACTACTAGGACAGGGGGCCTCTACGAGCAGTACTTC. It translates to CASTTRTGGLYEQYF.

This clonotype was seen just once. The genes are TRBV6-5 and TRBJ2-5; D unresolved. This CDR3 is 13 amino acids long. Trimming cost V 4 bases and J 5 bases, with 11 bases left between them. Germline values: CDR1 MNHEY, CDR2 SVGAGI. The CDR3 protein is CASSSRGEETQYF. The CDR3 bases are TGTGCCAGCAGTTCCCGTGGAGAGGAGACCCAGTACTTC.

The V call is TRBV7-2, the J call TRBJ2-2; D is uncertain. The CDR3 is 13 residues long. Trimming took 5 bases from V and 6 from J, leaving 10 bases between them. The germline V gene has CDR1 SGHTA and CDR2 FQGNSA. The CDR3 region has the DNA TGTGCCAGCAGCCCGCAGGCCTCCGGGGAGCTGTTTTTT. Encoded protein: CASSPQASGELFF.

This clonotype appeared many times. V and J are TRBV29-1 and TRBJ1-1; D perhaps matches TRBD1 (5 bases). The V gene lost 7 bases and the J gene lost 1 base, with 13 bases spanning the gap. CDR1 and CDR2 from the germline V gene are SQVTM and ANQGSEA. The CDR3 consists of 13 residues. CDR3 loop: CSAKWGRNTEAFF. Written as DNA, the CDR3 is TGCAGCGCCAAGTGGGGCAGGAACACTGAAGCTTTCTTT.

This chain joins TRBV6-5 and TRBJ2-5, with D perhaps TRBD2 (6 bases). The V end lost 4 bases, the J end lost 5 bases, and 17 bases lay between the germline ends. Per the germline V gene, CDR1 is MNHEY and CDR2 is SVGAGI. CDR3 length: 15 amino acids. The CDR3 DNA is TGTGCCAGCAGTTTCGACGGGGGTTTAATGGAGACCCAGTACTTC. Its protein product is CASSFDGGLMETQYF.